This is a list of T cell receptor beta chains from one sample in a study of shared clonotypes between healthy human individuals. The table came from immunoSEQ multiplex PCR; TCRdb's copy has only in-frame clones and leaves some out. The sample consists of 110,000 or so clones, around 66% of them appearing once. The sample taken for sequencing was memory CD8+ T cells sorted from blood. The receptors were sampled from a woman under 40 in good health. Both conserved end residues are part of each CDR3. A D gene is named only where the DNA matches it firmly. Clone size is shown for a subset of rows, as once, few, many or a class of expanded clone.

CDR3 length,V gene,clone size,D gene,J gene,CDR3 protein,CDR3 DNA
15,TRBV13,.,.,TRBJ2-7,CASTPREQGSYEQYF,TGTGCCAGCACTCCTAGGGAACAGGGAAGCTACGAGCAGTACTTC
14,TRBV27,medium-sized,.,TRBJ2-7,CASSPREGFGEQYF,TGTGCCAGCAGTCCCAGGGAAGGTTTCGGCGAGCAGTACTTC
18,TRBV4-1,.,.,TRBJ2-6,CASSPWTDSSSGANVLTF,TGCGCCAGCAGCCCATGGACAGATTCGAGCTCTGGGGCCAACGTCCTGACTTTC
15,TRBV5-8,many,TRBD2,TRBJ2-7,CASRLGGAGPYEQYF,TGTGCCAGCAGGCTGGGAGGGGCAGGGCCCTACGAGCAGTACTTC
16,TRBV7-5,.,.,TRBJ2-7,CVRSLYRTALSYEQYF,TGTGTCAGAAGCCTATACCGGACAGCTTTATCCTACGAGCAGTACTTC
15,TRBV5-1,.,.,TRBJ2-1,CASSFSSASYNEQFF,TGCGCCAGCAGCTTTTCTAGCGCTTCCTACAATGAGCAGTTCTTC
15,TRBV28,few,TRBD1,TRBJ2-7,CASSFTGTGSWEQYF,TGTGCCAGCAGTTTTACCGGGACAGGCTCTTGGGAGCAGTACTTC
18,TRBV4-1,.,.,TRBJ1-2,CASSQDNPRQANNYGYTF,TGCGCCAGCAGCCAGGATAACCCAAGACAGGCAAATAACTATGGCTACACCTTC
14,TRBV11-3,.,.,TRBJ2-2,CASSPGTHTGELFF,TGTGCCAGCAGCCCCGGGACACACACCGGGGAGCTGTTTTTT
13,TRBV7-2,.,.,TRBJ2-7,CASSSVAGHEQYF,TGTGCCAGCAGCTCCGTTGCTGGGCACGAGCAGTACTTC
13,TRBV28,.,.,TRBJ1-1,CASSILAGAEAFF,TGTGCCAGCAGTATCTTGGCTGGGGCTGAAGCTTTCTTT
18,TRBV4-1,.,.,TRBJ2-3,CASSQDDGAVYSTDTQYF,TGCGCCAGCAGCCAAGACGATGGAGCGGTTTATAGCACAGATACGCAGTATTTT
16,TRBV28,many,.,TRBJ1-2,CASSLVPGSVYYGYTF,TGTGCCAGCAGTTTGGTCCCGGGGTCTGTCTACTATGGCTACACCTTC
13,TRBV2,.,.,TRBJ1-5,CASRPGSNQPQHF,TGTGCCAGCAGACCGGGTAGCAATCAGCCCCAGCATTTT
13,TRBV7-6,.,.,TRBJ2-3,CASSFHPPDTQYF,TGTGCCAGCAGCTTTCACCCCCCAGATACGCAGTATTTT
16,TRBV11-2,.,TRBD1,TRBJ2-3,CASSATGTGSPDTQYF,TGTGCCAGCAGCGCCACCGGGACAGGGTCTCCAGATACGCAGTATTTT